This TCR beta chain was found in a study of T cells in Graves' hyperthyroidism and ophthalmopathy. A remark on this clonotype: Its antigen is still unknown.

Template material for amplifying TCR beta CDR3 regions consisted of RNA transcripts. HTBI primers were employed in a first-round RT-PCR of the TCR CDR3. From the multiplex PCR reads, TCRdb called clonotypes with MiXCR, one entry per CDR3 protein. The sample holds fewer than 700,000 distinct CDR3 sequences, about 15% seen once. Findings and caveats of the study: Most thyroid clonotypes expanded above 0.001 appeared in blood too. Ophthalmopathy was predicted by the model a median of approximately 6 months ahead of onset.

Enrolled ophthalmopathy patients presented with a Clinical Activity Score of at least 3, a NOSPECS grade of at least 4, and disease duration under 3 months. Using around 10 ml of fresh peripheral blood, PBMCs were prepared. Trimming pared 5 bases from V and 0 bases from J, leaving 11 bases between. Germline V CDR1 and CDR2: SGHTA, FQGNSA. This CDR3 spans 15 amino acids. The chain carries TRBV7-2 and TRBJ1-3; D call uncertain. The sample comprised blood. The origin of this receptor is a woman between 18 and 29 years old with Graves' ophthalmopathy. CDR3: CASSAQNPSGNTIYF. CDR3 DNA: TGTGCCAGCAGCGCACAGAACCCCTCTGGAAACACCATATATTTT. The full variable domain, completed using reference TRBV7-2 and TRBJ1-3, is GAGVSQSPSNKVTEKGKDVELRCDPISGHTALYWYRQSLGQGLEFLIYFQGNSAPDKSGLPSDRFSAERTGGSVSTLTIQRTQQEDSAVYLCASSAQNPSGNTIYFGEGSWLTVV.